The 20 T cell receptor beta chains below were found in one sample sequenced in a study of CD8 T cells in ankylosing spondylitis. TCRdb itself ran the 5' RACE reads through MiXCR, one entry per CDR3 protein. The sample consists of 350,000 or so distinct CDR3 sequences, under 14% of them appearing once. The material sequenced was blood, either unsorted or a sorted T cell fraction (not recorded which). All receptors derive from a female donor with ankylosing spondylitis or in good health (not recorded which).

The chain combines TRBV29-1 with TRBJ2-1; 8 positions match TRBD2. Germline lookup yields CDR1 SQVTM and CDR2 ANQGSEA. CDR3 length: 15 amino acids. V dropped 7 bases and J dropped 0; count of bases not matched to a gene: 8. The CDR3 nucleotides are TGCAGCGGCCTCAGCGGGAGCCTCTCCTACAATGAGCAGTTCTTC. Translating it yields CSGLSGSLSYNEQFF.

The V gene is TRBV18, the J gene TRBJ2-1; TRBD2 matches at 9 bases. The J segment lost 3 bases and the V segment lost 0 bases, leaving 0 bases of the junction unmatched. CDR1 KGHSH and CDR2 LQKENI come from the germline V gene. CDR3 size: 15 residues. CDR3 residues: CASSPPSGGYNEQFF. CDR3 nucleotides: TGTGCCAGCTCACCACCTAGCGGGGGCTACAATGAGCAGTTCTTC.

This clonotype was detected ten times or more. The rearrangement joins TRBV24-1 to TRBJ1-4; no definite D call. CDR1 and CDR2 (germline): KGHDR, SFDVKD. V dropped 6 bases and J dropped 4 bases, with 14 bases sitting between them. This CDR3 comprises 15 residues. The CDR3 nucleotides read TGTGCCACCAGTCCCGGACGGAGGAATAATGAAAAACTGTTTTTT. Protein product: CATSPGRRNNEKLFF.

This clonotype came up many times. The chain is built from TRBV12-3 or TRBV12-4 and TRBJ2-1; tentatively, D is TRBD1 or TRBD2 (5 bases each). The CDR3 has 16 amino acids. Trimming left V 7 bases short and J 2 bases short, with 18 bases between. In nucleotides, the CDR3 is TGTGCCAGCACCCGGGACCCGATCGCTACCTACAATGAGCAGTTCTTC. Translated: CASTRDPIATYNEQFF.

This clonotype was detected only a few times. This chain uses TRBV12-3 or TRBV12-4 with TRBJ2-2; maybe TRBD2 (5 bases). Trimming removed 2 bases from V and 4 bases from J, with 14 bases in between. The CDR3 spans 16 residues. CDR3 amino acids: CASSLSRGGSTGELFF. In DNA, the CDR3 is TGTGCCAGCAGTTTATCCCGAGGCGGGTCCACCGGGGAGCTGTTTTTT.

The V and J genes are TRBV10-2 and TRBJ2-1; TRBD2 is a possible D gene (5 bases). Trimming removed 10 bases from V and 4 bases from J, with 11 bases in between. Germline assignment: CDR1 WSHSY and CDR2 SAAADI. This CDR3 is 12 amino acids long. CDR3 sequence (DNA): TGCGCCACCTCTAGCAGATACAATGAGCAGTTCTTC. This translates into CATSSRYNEQFF.

This clonotype was detected ten times or more. The chain employs TRBV24-1 and TRBJ2-2; TRBD1 might be the D (6 bases). CDR3 length: 14 residues. The ends were cut back, 7 bases at V and 1 base at J, with 9 bases in the middle. Germline lookup yields CDR1 KGHDR and CDR2 SFDVKD. CDR3 nucleotides: TGTGCCACCAGGAAGGGACAGAACACCGGGGAGCTGTTTTTT. It yields the protein CATRKGQNTGELFF.

The rearrangement joins TRBV20-1 to TRBJ1-5; D is possibly TRBD1 (6 bases). The length of the CDR3 is 16 residues. Germline CDR1 and CDR2: DFQATT and SNEGSKA (reference sequence). The ends were cut back, 0 bases at V and 0 bases at J, with 12 bases in the middle. The CDR3 nucleotides read TGCAGTGCTAGAGATTTTGGACAGACTAGCAATCAGCCCCAGCATTTT. Translated: CSARDFGQTSNQPQHF.

With regard to this clonotype: A read error is possible here, since a much larger clone lies one base away. This chain uses TRBV7-9 with TRBJ2-4, with D possibly being TRBD1 or TRBD2 (5 bases each). The germline V gene has CDR1 SEHNR and CDR2 FQNEAQ (reference sequence). Trimming pared 1 base from V and 3 bases from J, leaving 13 bases between. The CDR3 length is 16 residues. The CDR3 DNA follows: TGTGCCAGCAGCTTAGGCAGAGGGGTAGACAAAAACATTCAGTACTTC. This gives the protein CASSLGRGVDKNIQYF.

Many counts were recorded for this clonotype. This rearrangement joins TRBV13 to TRBJ1-1; D remains unclear. The CDR3 runs to 11 residues. The germline gives CDR1 PRHDT, CDR2 FYEKMQ (reference sequence). Between the trimmed V and J ends, which lost 2 bases and 7 bases, there was a span of 5 bases. In DNA, the CDR3 is TGTGCCAGCAGCTTACAGTTTGAAGCTTTCTTT. It is translated as CASSLQFEAFF. Combining the CDR3 with reference TRBV13 and TRBJ1-1 gives the whole variable domain AAGVIQSPRHLIKEKRETATLKCYPIPRHDTVYWYQQGPGQDPQFLISFYEKMQSDKGSIPDRFSAQQFSDYHSELNMSSLELGDSALYFCASSLQFEAFFGQGTRLTVV.

Many counts were recorded for this clonotype. The chain joins TRBV20-1 to TRBJ2-1, with D perhaps TRBD1 (5 bases). The CDR3 is made up of 16 amino acids. V shed 0 bases and J shed 7 bases, with 19 bases lying between them. Germline loops: CDR1 DFQATT, CDR2 SNEGSKA (reference sequence). CDR3 DNA sequence: TGCAGTGCTAGAGAACGGGCAGGGATTATGCATAATGAGCAGTTCTTC. Protein product: CSARERAGIMHNEQFF.

The V call is TRBV28, the J call TRBJ2-3; TRBD2 matches 9 bases. Germline V gene sequence: CDR1 MDHEN, CDR2 SYDVKM. The CDR3 covers 18 residues. Unmatched junction bases numbered 12, after V lost 2 bases and J lost 3 bases. CDR3: CASSLGGGRAKVTDTQYF. The CDR3 DNA is TGTGCCAGCAGTTTAGGTGGCGGGAGGGCCAAAGTAACAGATACGCAGTATTTT.

This clonotype was detected ten times or more. The chain uses TRBV7-2 and TRBJ2-5; TRBD2 agrees at 10 bases. The CDR3 has 16 amino acids. With V trimmed by 5 bases and J by 5 bases, 11 bases remained unmatched. The germline gives CDR1 SGHTA, CDR2 FQGNSA. DNA for the CDR3: TGTGCCAGCAGCGCGACTAGCGGGCTCACGTGGGAGACCCAGTACTTC. It yields the protein CASSATSGLTWETQYF.

This clonotype was counted at least ten times. This chain joins TRBV5-1 and TRBJ2-3; either TRBD1 or TRBD2 may fit D (7 bases each). The CDR3 has 15 residues. CDR1 and CDR2 (germline): SGHRS, YFSETQ. Trimming left V 4 bases short and J 6 bases short, with 18 bases between. Here the CDR3 DNA reads TGCGCCAGCAGCGCAGGGGGGGTTTCTGTGGATACGCAGTATTTT. This encodes CASSAGGVSVDTQYF.

This clonotype occurred a few times. This chain joins TRBV30 and TRBJ2-4; 8 bases are a match to TRBD1. V was pared by 3 bases and J by 10 bases, with 5 bases of the junction left unmatched. There are 12 residues in the CDR3. Germline CDR1 and CDR2: GTSNPN and SVGIG (reference sequence). CDR3 sequence: CAWSGQGRIQYF. The DNA for the CDR3 is TGTGCCTGGAGCGGACAGGGTCGGATTCAGTACTTC.

This clonotype was picked up a small number of times. This chain links TRBV12-3 or TRBV12-4 with TRBJ1-1; perhaps TRBD1 as D (5 bases). V lost 6 bases to trimming and J lost 1 base, with 12 bases between them. This CDR3 has 14 residues. The CDR3 reads CASRIGTANTEAFF. In nucleotides, the CDR3 is TGTGCCAGCAGAATTGGGACGGCGAACACTGAAGCTTTCTTT.

This chain uses TRBV6-5 with TRBJ2-2; no clear D gene. V shed 3 bases and J shed 8 bases, with 13 bases lying between them. Germline V CDR1 and CDR2: MNHEY, SVGAGI. The CDR3 has 14 residues. The CDR3 bases are TGTGCCAGCAGTTATGGCGGAGTCTCGGGGGAGCTGTTTTTT. It is translated as CASSYGGVSGELFF.

V is TRBV15 and J is TRBJ2-5, with 9 bases identical to TRBD2. The CDR3 contains 16 residues. The germline V gene encodes CDR1 LNHNV and CDR2 YYDKDF (reference sequence). V lost 1 base and J lost 3; bases outside the gene matches: 6. The CDR3 is CATSRGIAGEEETQYF. The DNA of the CDR3 is TGTGCCACCAGCAGAGGAATAGCGGGGGAGGAAGAGACCCAGTACTTC.

This clonotype has at least ten counts. The V gene is TRBV12-3 or TRBV12-4, the J gene TRBJ1-3; D is unclear. V lost 3 bases to trimming and J lost 1 base, with 10 bases between them. The CDR3 sequence is 15 residues long. The CDR3 nucleotides read TGTGCCAGCAGTTTCTTTGGAGCATCTGGAAACACCATATATTTT. The encoded protein is CASSFFGASGNTIYF.

This clonotype was seen ten or more times. The CDR3 DNA follows: TGTGCCAGCAGCTTAGGACAGGGGATGAGTGAGCAGTTCTTC. This codes for CASSLGQGMSEQFF. The V gene is TRBV7-2, the J gene TRBJ2-1, with 8 bases matching TRBD1. The CDR3 totals 14 residues. CDR1 and CDR2 (germline): SGHTA, FQGNSA. V lost 1 base to trimming and J lost 9 bases; unmatched junction nucleotides: 5.